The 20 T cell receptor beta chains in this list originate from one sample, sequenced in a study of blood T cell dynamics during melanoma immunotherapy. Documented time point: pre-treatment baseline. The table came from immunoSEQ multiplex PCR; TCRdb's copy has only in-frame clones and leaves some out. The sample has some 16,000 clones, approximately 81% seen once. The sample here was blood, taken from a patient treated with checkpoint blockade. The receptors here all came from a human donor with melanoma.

This chain's CDR3 is CASSEEGSGATDTQYF. CDR3 sequence (DNA): TGTGCCAGCAGTGAAGAGGGTAGCGGGGCCACAGATACGCAGTATTTT. This chain uses TRBV2 with TRBJ2-3; 8 bases match TRBD2. The V gene's germline CDR1 is SNHLY and CDR2 FYNNEI. The CDR3 covers 16 residues. The trim removed 1 base at V and 2 bases at J, leaving 5 bases unmatched.

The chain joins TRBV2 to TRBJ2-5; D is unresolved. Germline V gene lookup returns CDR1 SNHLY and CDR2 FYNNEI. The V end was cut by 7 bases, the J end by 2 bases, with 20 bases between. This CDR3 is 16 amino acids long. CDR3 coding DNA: TGTGCCAGCATTCTCGGGCAGGCAGGTCCTCAAGAGACCCAGTACTTC. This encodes CASILGQAGPQETQYF.

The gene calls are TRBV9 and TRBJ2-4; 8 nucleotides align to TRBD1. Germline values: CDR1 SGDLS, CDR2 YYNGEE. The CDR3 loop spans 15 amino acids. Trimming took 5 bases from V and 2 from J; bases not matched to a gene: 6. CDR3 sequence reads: CASSGQGSTKNIQYF. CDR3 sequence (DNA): TGTGCCAGCAGTGGACAGGGATCCACCAAAAACATTCAGTACTTC.

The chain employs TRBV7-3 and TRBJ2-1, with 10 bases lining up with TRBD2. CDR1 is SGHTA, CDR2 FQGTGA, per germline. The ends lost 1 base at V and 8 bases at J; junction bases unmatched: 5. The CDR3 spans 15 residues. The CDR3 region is CASSLIAGGLDEQFF. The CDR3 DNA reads TGTGCCAGCAGCTTAATAGCGGGGGGTCTCGATGAGCAGTTCTTC.

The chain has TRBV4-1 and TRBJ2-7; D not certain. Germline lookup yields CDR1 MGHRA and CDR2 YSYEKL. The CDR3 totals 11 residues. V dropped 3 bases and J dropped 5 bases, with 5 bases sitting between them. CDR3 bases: TGCGCCAGCAGCCATTTCCACGAGCAGTACTTC. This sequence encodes CASSHFHEQYF.

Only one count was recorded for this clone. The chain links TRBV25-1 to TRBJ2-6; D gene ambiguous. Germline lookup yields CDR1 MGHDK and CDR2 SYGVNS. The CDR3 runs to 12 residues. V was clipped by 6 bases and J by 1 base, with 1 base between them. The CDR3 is CASRSGANVLTF. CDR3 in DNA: TGTGCCAGCAGATCTGGGGCCAACGTCCTGACTTTC. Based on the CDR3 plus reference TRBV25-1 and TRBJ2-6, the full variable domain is EADIYQTPRYLVIGTGKKITLECSQTMGHDKMYWYQQDPGMELHLIHYSYGVNSTEKGDLSSESTVSRIRTEHFPLTLESARPSHTSQYLCASRSGANVLTFGAGSRLTVL.

CDR3 DNA: TGTGCCAGCAGTGGATCCGTGGACAGGGGCAAAGGCTACACCTTC. Translated: CASSGSVDRGKGYTF. The chain uses TRBV6-1 and TRBJ1-2, with TRBD1 identical over 9 bases. Losses at the gene ends were 4 bases for V and 8 bases for J; bases not matched to a gene: 11. Germline V gives CDR1 MNHNS, CDR2 SASEGT. The CDR3 has 15 amino acids.

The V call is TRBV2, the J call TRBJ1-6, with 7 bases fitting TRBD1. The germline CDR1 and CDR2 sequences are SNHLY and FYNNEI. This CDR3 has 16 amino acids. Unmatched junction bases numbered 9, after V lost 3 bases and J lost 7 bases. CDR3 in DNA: TGTGCCAGCAGTGATATCGGGGTGACAGGGAATTCACCCCTCCACTTT. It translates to CASSDIGVTGNSPLHF. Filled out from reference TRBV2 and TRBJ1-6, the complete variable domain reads EPEVTQTPSHQVTQMGQEVILRCVPISNHLYFYWYRQILGQKVEFLVSFYNNEISEKSEIFDDQFSVERPDGSNFTLKIRSTKLEDSAMYFCASSDIGVTGNSPLHFGNGTRLTVT.

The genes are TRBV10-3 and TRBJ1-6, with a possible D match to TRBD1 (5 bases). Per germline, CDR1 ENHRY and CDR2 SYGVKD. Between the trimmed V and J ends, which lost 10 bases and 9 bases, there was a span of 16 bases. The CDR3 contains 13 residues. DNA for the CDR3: TGTGCCACCAAGGTGGGGGTGGGTTCACCCCTCCACTTT. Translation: CATKVGVGSPLHF.

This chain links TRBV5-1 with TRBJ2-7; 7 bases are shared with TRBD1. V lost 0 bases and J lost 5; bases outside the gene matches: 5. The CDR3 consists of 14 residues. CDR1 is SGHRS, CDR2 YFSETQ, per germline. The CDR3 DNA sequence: TGCGCCAGCAGCTTGGCGGGGACAGCACACGAGCAGTACTTC. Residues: CASSLAGTAHEQYF.

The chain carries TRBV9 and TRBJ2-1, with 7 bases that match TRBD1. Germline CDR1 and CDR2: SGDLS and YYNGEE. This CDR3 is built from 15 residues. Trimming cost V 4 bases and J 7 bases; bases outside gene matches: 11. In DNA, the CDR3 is TGTGCCAGCAGCTTACCCCGGACAGGTGGGAATGAGCAGTTCTTC. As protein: CASSLPRTGGNEQFF.

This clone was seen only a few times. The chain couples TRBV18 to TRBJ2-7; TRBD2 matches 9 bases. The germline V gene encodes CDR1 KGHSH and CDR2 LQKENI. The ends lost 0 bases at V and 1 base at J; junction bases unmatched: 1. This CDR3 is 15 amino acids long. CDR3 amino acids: CASSPPLAGSYEQYF. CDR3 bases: TGTGCCAGCTCACCACCCCTAGCGGGGTCCTACGAGCAGTACTTC.

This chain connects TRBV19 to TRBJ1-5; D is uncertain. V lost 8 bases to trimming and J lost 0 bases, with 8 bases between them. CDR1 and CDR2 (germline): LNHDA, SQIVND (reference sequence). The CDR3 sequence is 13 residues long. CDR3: CASAVYSNQPQHF. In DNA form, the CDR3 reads TGTGCCAGTGCCGTATATAGCAATCAGCCCCAGCATTTT.

The DNA of the CDR3 is TGTGCCAGCAGTTTCTACGAGCAGTACTTC. Amino acid sequence: CASSFYEQYF. This chain uses TRBV6-1 with TRBJ2-7; D is unresolved. Germline-derived CDR1 and CDR2 are MNHNS and SASEGT. The CDR3 has 10 amino acids. V gave up 5 bases and J gave up 3 bases, with 2 bases separating them.

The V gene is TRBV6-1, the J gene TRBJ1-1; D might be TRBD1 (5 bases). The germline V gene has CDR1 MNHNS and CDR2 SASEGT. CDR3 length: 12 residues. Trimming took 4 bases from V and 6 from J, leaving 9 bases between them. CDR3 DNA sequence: TGTGCCAGCAGTGCAGGACATTCTGAAGCTTTCTTT. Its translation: CASSAGHSEAFF.

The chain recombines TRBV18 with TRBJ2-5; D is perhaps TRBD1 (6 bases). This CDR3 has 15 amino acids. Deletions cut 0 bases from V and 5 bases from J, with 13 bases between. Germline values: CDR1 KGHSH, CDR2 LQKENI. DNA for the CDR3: TGTGCCAGCTCACCACCGGGGAAGAGGGGGGAGACCCAGTACTTC. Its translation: CASSPPGKRGETQYF.

CDR3 nucleotide sequence: TGTGCCAGCAGCCCATGGGCCAACTATGGCTACACCTTC. It encodes CASSPWANYGYTF. The chain couples TRBV5-6 to TRBJ1-2; D uncertain. The CDR3 extends over 13 amino acids. The V and J ends lost 4 bases and 2 bases respectively, with 9 bases between them. Germline V CDR1 and CDR2: SGHDT, YYEEEE.

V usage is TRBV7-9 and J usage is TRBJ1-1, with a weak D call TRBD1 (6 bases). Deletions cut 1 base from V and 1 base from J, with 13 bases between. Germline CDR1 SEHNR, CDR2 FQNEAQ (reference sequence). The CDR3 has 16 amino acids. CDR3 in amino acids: CASSLDGGAQNTEAFF. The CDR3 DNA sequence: TGTGCCAGCAGCTTAGATGGGGGGGCCCAGAACACTGAAGCTTTCTTT.

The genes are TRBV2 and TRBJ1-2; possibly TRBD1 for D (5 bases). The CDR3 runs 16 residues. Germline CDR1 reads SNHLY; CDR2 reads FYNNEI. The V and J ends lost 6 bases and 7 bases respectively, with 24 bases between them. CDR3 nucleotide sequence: TGTGCCAGCAGACAGATACGGGGCAGGAGGGCAATTGGCTACACCTTC. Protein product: CASRQIRGRRAIGYTF.

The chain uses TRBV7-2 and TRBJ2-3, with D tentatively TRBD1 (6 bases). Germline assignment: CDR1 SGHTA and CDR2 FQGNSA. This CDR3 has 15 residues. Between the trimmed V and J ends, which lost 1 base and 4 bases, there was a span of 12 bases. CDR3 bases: TGTGCCAGCAGCTTAGTACAGGGTGGGGCAGATACGCAGTATTTT. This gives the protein CASSLVQGGADTQYF.